A single sample gave rise to the 32 T cell receptor beta chains below, sequenced in a study of blood T cell repertoires in COVID-19. Sequencing was performed with immunoSEQ multiplex PCR; in TCRdb, only in-frame clones are kept and a portion is missing. In the table there are about 270,000 clones, 82% of which are singletons. Sequenced: peripheral blood. The receptors stem from a woman aged 18-35 years with acute or convalescent COVID-19.

The sample holds one count of this clone. The chain recombines TRBV5-4 with TRBJ2-5; no reliable D call. V lost 10 bases to trimming and J lost 5 bases, with 9 bases between them. CDR1 is SGHNT and CDR2 is YYREEE in the germline V gene (reference sequence). The length of the CDR3 is 10 residues. For the CDR3, the DNA is TGTGCCTATATCGTGGAGACCCAGTACTTC. It translates to CAYIVETQYF.

V gene TRBV25-1 combines with J gene TRBJ2-3; 13 bases agree with TRBD2. CDR3 length: 15 amino acids. Trimming removed 3 bases from V and 4 bases from J; junction bases left unmatched: 1. Germline V gene lookup returns CDR1 MGHDK and CDR2 SYGVNS. DNA of the CDR3: TGTGCCAGCAGTGATGGACTAGCGGGAGCAGATACGCAGTATTTT. It codes for CASSDGLAGADTQYF.

The rearrangement links TRBV7-9 to TRBJ1-6; TRBD1 matches at 7 bases. The ends lost 4 bases at V and 5 bases at J; junction bases unmatched: 2. CDR3 size: 14 residues. Germline V gene sequence: CDR1 SEHNR, CDR2 FQNEAQ (reference sequence). The chain's CDR3 is CASSWGTDNSPLHF. The CDR3 DNA follows: TGTGCCAGCAGCTGGGGGACAGATAATTCACCCCTCCACTTT.

V usage is TRBV19 and J usage is TRBJ1-1; 7 bases are shared with TRBD1. Germline CDR1 and CDR2: LNHDA and SQIVND (reference sequence). J gave up 1 base and V 3 bases, and 2 bases lay outside the gene matches. The CDR3 loop spans 14 amino acids. CDR3 bases: TGTGCCAGTAGTATCTGGACAGGGAACACTGAAGCTTTCTTT. Encoded protein: CASSIWTGNTEAFF.

The chain uses TRBV5-1 and TRBJ2-7; 9 bases map to TRBD1. The V and J ends lost 5 bases and 4 bases, in that order; junction bases with no gene match: 10. The germline CDR1 and CDR2 sequences are SGHRS and YFSETQ. This CDR3 has 15 amino acids. This CDR3 is CASRSTGGAGYEQYF. The DNA of the CDR3 is TGCGCCAGCAGATCAACAGGGGGCGCAGGGTACGAGCAGTACTTC.

This clone was counted only a few times. The chain couples TRBV18 to TRBJ1-5; 9 nucleotides align to TRBD1. V was clipped by 5 bases and J by 7 bases; unmatched bases: 12. Per germline, CDR1 KGHSH and CDR2 LQKENI. This CDR3 has 16 amino acids. The CDR3 loop is CASSATGGNLWQPQHF. The CDR3 DNA reads as TGTGCCAGCTCAGCGACAGGGGGGAACCTTTGGCAGCCCCAGCATTTT.

The chain has TRBV5-1 and TRBJ2-3, with D unclear. From germline, CDR1 is SGHRS and CDR2 YFSETQ. Trimming took 2 bases from V and 2 from J, leaving 6 bases between them. This CDR3 region has 13 residues. The CDR3 is CASSLEVTDTQYF. DNA of the CDR3: TGCGCCAGCAGCTTAGAGGTCACAGATACGCAGTATTTT.

The chain recombines TRBV7-9 with TRBJ1-4; the D gene is possibly TRBD1 (5 bases). The V gene's germline CDR1 is SEHNR and CDR2 FQNEAQ (reference sequence). The CDR3 extends over 13 amino acids. V was trimmed by 5 bases and J by 8 bases, leaving 12 bases between them. CDR3 protein: CASSEDMQEKLFF. The CDR3 DNA sequence: TGTGCCAGCAGCGAGGACATGCAGGAAAAACTGTTTTTT.

The chain joins TRBV7-9 to TRBJ2-7; 8 positions agree with TRBD1. The CDR3 totals 15 residues. Germline V lookup: CDR1 SEHNR, CDR2 FQNEAQ (reference sequence). J was trimmed by 2 bases and V by 4 bases; bases with no gene match: 7. For the CDR3, the DNA is TGTGCCAGCAGCTCACCGGGACAGGCAACCTACGAGCAGTACTTC. This gives the protein CASSSPGQATYEQYF.

The chain links TRBV28 to TRBJ1-2; a possible D gene is TRBD1 (6 bases). Germline V lookup: CDR1 MDHEN, CDR2 SYDVKM. The CDR3 is 13 amino acids. Trimming took 2 bases from V and 5 from J, leaving 9 bases between them. As DNA, the CDR3 is TGTGCCAGCAGTTTAGCAGGGGTTTATGGCTACACCTTC. Amino acids: CASSLAGVYGYTF.

The rearrangement uses TRBV4-2 and TRBJ2-7; TRBD1 matches 9 bases. Germline CDR1 is LGHNA and CDR2 is YNFKEQ. The CDR3 has 13 residues. V trimming: 1 base; J trimming: 7 bases; junction bases outside the gene matches: 2. The CDR3 nucleotides are TGTGCCAGCAGCCAAGGGGACAGGGTAGAGCAGTACTTC. It encodes CASSQGDRVEQYF.

This chain uses TRBV29-1 with TRBJ1-1; tentatively, D is TRBD1 (6 bases). The germline V gene has CDR1 SQVTM and CDR2 ANQGSEA. The V gene lost 5 bases and the J gene lost 0 bases, with 10 bases spanning the gap. The CDR3 is 13 amino acids. CDR3 in amino acids: CSVQGSLNTEAFF. The CDR3 nucleotides are TGCAGCGTTCAGGGGTCACTGAACACTGAAGCTTTCTTT.

The V and J genes are TRBV9 and TRBJ1-6, with D maybe TRBD1 (6 bases). CDR3 length equals 14 residues. In germline, CDR1 is SGDLS, CDR2 YYNGEE. V was pared by 0 bases and J by 9 bases, with 10 bases between. CDR3 in DNA: TGTGCCAGCAGCGTAGCCAGGGGTGGTTCACCCCTCCACTTT. Its protein product is CASSVARGGSPLHF.

The chain combines TRBV6-5 with TRBJ2-7, with 10 bases matching TRBD2. The J segment lost 2 bases and the V segment lost 7 bases, leaving 8 bases of the junction unmatched. This CDR3 has 15 amino acids. The germline gives CDR1 MNHEY, CDR2 SVGAGI. The CDR3 sequence is CASTKGLAYTYEQYF. CDR3 coding DNA: TGTGCCAGCACTAAGGGACTAGCGTATACCTACGAGCAGTACTTC.

Remarks on this clone: This sample also contains other DNA sequences that code for the same CDR3. This chain uses TRBV30 with TRBJ2-3; TRBD2 matches at 13 bases. Germline V gene lookup returns CDR1 GTSNPN and CDR2 SVGIG (reference sequence). The trim removed 0 bases at V and 3 bases at J, leaving 3 bases unmatched. The CDR3 length is 16 residues. The CDR3 nucleotides read TGTGCCTGGAGTGTACTAGCGGGAGGGAGGACAGATACGCAGTATTTT. Its protein is CAWSVLAGGRTDTQYF.

This clone was picked up one time. The V and J genes are TRBV6-2 or TRBV6-3 and TRBJ1-3; no clear D gene. This CDR3 has 16 amino acids. V gave up 2 bases and J gave up 8 bases, with 19 bases separating them. Germline CDR1 MNHEY, CDR2 SVGEGT. CDR3 DNA: TGTGCCAGCAGTTACGATCTTTCCCCTTCGGTGGACACCATATATTTT. Translating it yields CASSYDLSPSVDTIYF.

The rearrangement joins TRBV5-1 to TRBJ1-4, with 9 bases matching TRBD1. There are 18 residues in the CDR3. J lost 0 bases, V lost 3 bases, and 9 bases had no gene match. Germline V gene sequence: CDR1 SGHRS, CDR2 YFSETQ. The CDR3 DNA is TGCGCCAGCAGCTCTACTCGGGACAGGGAATCAACTAATGAAAAACTGTTTTTT. Amino acids: CASSSTRDRESTNEKLFF.

This chain links TRBV5-1 with TRBJ2-7; TRBD1 matches 8 bases. Germline V lookup: CDR1 SGHRS, CDR2 YFSETQ. The CDR3 sequence is 13 residues long. V lost 4 bases to trimming and J lost 3 bases; unmatched junction nucleotides: 3. The CDR3 coding sequence is TGCGCCAGCAGCCTCGACAGGGGCTACGAGCAGTACTTC. Residues: CASSLDRGYEQYF.

J is TRBJ2-7 and V is TRBV6-5; 8 bases are shared with TRBD1. Germline CDR1 and CDR2: MNHEY and SVGAGI. CDR3 length: 15 residues. The ends lost 0 bases at V and 6 bases at J; junction bases unmatched: 7. The CDR3 loop reads CASSYSRTGKGEQYF. The CDR3 bases are TGTGCCAGCAGTTACTCACGGACAGGGAAGGGCGAGCAGTACTTC.

This clone was seen a handful of times. Other nucleotide sequences from this sample produce the same CDR3. V gene TRBV19 combines with J gene TRBJ2-1; 7 bases are shared with TRBD2. The CDR3 loop spans 14 amino acids. Per the germline V gene, CDR1 is LNHDA and CDR2 is SQIVND (reference sequence). The trim removed 5 bases at V and 4 bases at J, leaving 5 bases unmatched. In DNA form, the CDR3 reads TGTGCCAGTAGTGTGGGAGGGGATTACAATGAGCAGTTCTTC. The encoded protein is CASSVGGDYNEQFF.

The rearrangement uses TRBV19 and TRBJ1-3; 8 positions agree with TRBD1. J was trimmed by 2 bases and V by 4 bases; bases with no gene match: 4. Germline V gene data show CDR1 as LNHDA and CDR2 as SQIVND (reference sequence). CDR3 length: 15 residues. The CDR3 region is CASSNWTGPGNTIYF. In DNA form, the CDR3 reads TGTGCCAGTAGTAACTGGACAGGGCCTGGAAACACCATATATTTT.

Points on this clone: A junction boundary mismatches the germline segment, possibly from a read error. This sequence joins TRBV19 and TRBJ2-5; TRBD1 matches 9 bases. Germline V gives CDR1 LNHDA, CDR2 SQIVND (reference sequence). The CDR3 is made up of 15 amino acids. This chain's CDR3 is CASSVEDRGQETQYF. CDR3 bases: TGTGCCAGTAGTGTAGAGGACAGGGGCCAAGAGACCCAGTACTTC.

This clone was observed a single time. V and J are TRBV6-4 and TRBJ2-1, with 9 nucleotides matching TRBD2. The V and J ends lost 6 bases and 5 bases, in that order; junction bases with no gene match: 11. From germline, CDR1 is MRHNA and CDR2 SNTAGT. The CDR3 is made up of 16 amino acids. The CDR3 region has the DNA TGTGCCAGCAGCGATGTAGCGGGAGCTTCTCACAATGAGCAGTTCTTC. It encodes CASSDVAGASHNEQFF.

This clone was found a few times. This chain uses TRBV3-1 (or the pseudogene TRBV3-2) with TRBJ2-7, with TRBD2 matching 8 bases. This CDR3 is 13 amino acids long. Trimming took 2 bases from V and 3 from J; bases not matched to a gene: 0. The germline gives CDR1 LGHDT, CDR2 YNNKEL (reference sequence). The CDR3 DNA reads as TGTGCCAGCAGCCAAAGCGGGGGCTACGAGCAGTACTTC. It translates to CASSQSGGYEQYF.

V gene TRBV10-2 combines with J gene TRBJ2-3; TRBD2 aligns across 8 bases. The CDR3 runs to 17 residues. Germline-derived CDR1 and CDR2 are WSHSY and SAAADI. V gave up 5 bases and J gave up 2 bases; unmatched junction bases: 12. The CDR3 loop reads CASSRPPTSALTDTQYF. The CDR3, as DNA: TGCGCCAGCAGTCGCCCTCCGACTAGCGCTCTCACAGATACGCAGTATTTT.

The chain couples TRBV5-1 to TRBJ2-7, with D perhaps matching TRBD1 (6 bases). The CDR3 contains 15 residues. The V and J ends lost 4 bases and 1 base respectively, with 15 bases between them. Germline V CDR1 and CDR2: SGHRS, YFSETQ. As DNA, the CDR3 is TGCGCCAGCAGCCCCGCCGCAGGACAGTCCTACGAGCAGTACTTC. It codes for CASSPAAGQSYEQYF.

The chain is built from TRBV30 and TRBJ1-6; D gene uncertain. Trimming removed 1 base from V and 11 bases from J, with 9 bases in between. The length of the CDR3 is 12 residues. Germline V gene lookup returns CDR1 GTSNPN and CDR2 SVGIG (reference sequence). CDR3 DNA: TGTGCCTGGAGTGAAGGCGGGACACCCCTCCACTTT. Protein product: CAWSEGGTPLHF.

The chain is built from TRBV9 and TRBJ2-7; tentative D call: TRBD1 (6 bases). The CDR3 runs to 15 residues. Germline V lookup: CDR1 SGDLS, CDR2 YYNGEE. V was trimmed by 2 bases and J by 0 bases, leaving 12 bases between them. CDR3 in amino acids: CASSVSDRNSYEQYF. In DNA form, the CDR3 reads TGTGCCAGCAGCGTGTCCGACAGGAACTCCTACGAGCAGTACTTC.

The genes are TRBV5-8 and TRBJ1-1; TRBD1 matches 10 bases. J gave up 4 bases and V 4 bases, and 4 bases lay outside the gene matches. This CDR3 spans 14 amino acids. Germline values: CDR1 SGHTS, CDR2 YDEGEE. CDR3 protein: CASSQRTGGTEAFF. CDR3 DNA sequence: TGTGCCAGCAGCCAAAGGACAGGGGGCACTGAAGCTTTCTTT.

This chain connects TRBV10-3 to TRBJ2-1; D not certain. The germline V and J ends were trimmed by 5 bases and 7 bases, with 9 bases remaining between them. This CDR3 has 12 residues. The germline V gene has CDR1 ENHRY and CDR2 SYGVKD. The CDR3 coding sequence is TGTGCCATCAGTATTCTTCGTAATGAGCAGTTCTTC. Translated, it gives CAISILRNEQFF.

This clone was seen a single time. This rearrangement joins TRBV6-1 to TRBJ2-5, with TRBD2 matching over 12 bases. Germline trimming cut 4 bases from V and 5 bases from J; bases unmatched to any gene: 8. The germline V gene has CDR1 MNHNS and CDR2 SASEGT. CDR3 size: 16 residues. CDR3 sequence: CASSGLAGESWETQYF. The CDR3 nucleotides read TGTGCCAGCAGTGGACTAGCGGGAGAATCCTGGGAGACCCAGTACTTC.

V and J are TRBV28 and TRBJ1-5; 9 bases are a match to TRBD1. J was trimmed by 1 base and V by 1 base; bases with no gene match: 5. The CDR3 spans 17 residues. Germline loops: CDR1 MDHEN, CDR2 SYDVKM. CDR3 amino acids: CASSLSRTGVSNQPQHF. For the CDR3, the DNA is TGTGCCAGCAGTTTATCTCGGACAGGGGTGAGCAATCAGCCCCAGCATTTT. The full variable domain, its missing parts supplied by reference TRBV28 and TRBJ1-5, is DVKVTQSSRYLVKRTGEKVFLECVQDMDHENMFWYRQDPGLGLRLIYFSYDVKMKEKGDIPEGYSVSREKKERFSLILESASTNQTSMYLCASSLSRTGVSNQPQHFGDGTRLSIL.